This T cell receptor beta chain was sequenced during a study of PD-L1 blockade in urothelial cancer. After removal of 4 bases from V and 5 bases from J, the junction contained 10 bases not matched to a gene. Germline values: CDR1 SQVTM, CDR2 ANQGSEA. The CDR3 length is 17 residues. Described time point: peripheral blood 6 weeks after treatment start. Patients had urothelial carcinoma that was locally advanced or metastatic. The method was immunoSEQ multiplex PCR; TCRdb's version includes in-frame clones alone and lacks a portion of them. The table lists about 50,000 clones, about 85% of them singletons.

Sequencing used PBMCs, obtained around atezolizumab (anti-PD-L1) treatment. The chain links TRBV29-1 to TRBJ2-1; 14 nucleotides agree with TRBD2. The TCR was taken from a man in his forties or fifties with urothelial cancer. As DNA, the CDR3 is TGCAGCGTTGCTATTTCGTGGACTAGCGGGGGGCACAATGAGCAGTTCTTC. Translating gives CSVAISWTSGGHNEQFF.